This TCR beta chain was captured by sequencing in a study of CD8 T cells in Susac syndrome. Study information: When blood was drawn, patients with Susac syndrome were on intravenous immunoglobulin alone, on corticosteroids, or therapy-naive.

It was with random hexamers that 0.5 to 1 ug RNA was reverse transcribed. In TCRdb, the immunoSEQ multiplex PCR reads were re-called with MiXCR into one record per CDR3 protein. The sample gives about 100,000 distinct CDR3 sequences, about 96% of which show up once; 0.25% to 0.35% is in the top ten. The CDR3 has 15 amino acids. The ends were cut back, 1 base at V and 3 bases at J, with 12 bases in the middle. Germline CDR1 reads SGHDT; CDR2 reads YYEEEE. This chain joins TRBV5-6 and TRBJ2-3; D is possibly TRBD1 (6 bases). The clonotype was recovered from a human donor with Susac syndrome. Input material: CD8+ T cells from PBMCs. The CDR3 region is CASSLIRGSTDTQYF. CDR3 coding DNA: TGTGCCAGCAGCTTGATCAGGGGCAGTACAGATACGCAGTATTTT.